This TCR beta chain emerged from a study of PD-1 blockade in classical Hodgkin lymphoma. Time point: cycle 4 day 1 (C4D1), after 6 weeks of nivolumab. Every patient was affected by relapse after autologous stem cell transplantation, while exposure to brentuximab vedotin was not uniform. Study results and limitations: CD4+ TCR diversity climbed significantly by C4D1, unlike CD8+ TCR diversity.

This clone was seen a single time. What it recognizes is unknown. The table came from immunoSEQ multiplex PCR; TCRdb's copy has only in-frame clones and leaves some out. Of more than 75,000 clones in the sample, roughly 91% are singletons; the top ten hold around 2%. The CDR3 length is 17 residues. The germline CDR1 and CDR2 sequences are ENHRY and SYGVKD. Trimming shortened V by 9 bases and J by 3 bases, and 27 bases separated the two germline ends. V is TRBV10-3 and J is TRBJ2-7; D is unclear. The starting material was peripheral blood mononuclear cells (PBMCs), obtained before the fourth cycle of nivolumab. The receptor comes from a human donor with classical Hodgkin lymphoma. CDR3 residues: CAIRSLIPNGRVYEQYF. The CDR3 DNA follows: TGTGCCATAAGATCTTTAATACCCAACGGACGGGTCTACGAGCAGTACTTC.